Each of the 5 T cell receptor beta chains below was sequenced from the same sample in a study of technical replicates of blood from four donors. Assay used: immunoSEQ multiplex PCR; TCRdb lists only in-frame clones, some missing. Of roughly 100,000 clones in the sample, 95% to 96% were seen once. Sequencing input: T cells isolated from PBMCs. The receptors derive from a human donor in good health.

The CDR3 region is CASSKARTGNTDTQYF. The CDR3 DNA follows: TGTGCCAGCAGCAAAGCGAGGACGGGAAACACAGATACGCAGTATTTT. The rearrangement links TRBV21-1 to TRBJ2-3; no DNA check was done on the table's D call, TRBD2. TRBV21-1 is an annotated pseudogene. The CDR3 contains 16 residues.

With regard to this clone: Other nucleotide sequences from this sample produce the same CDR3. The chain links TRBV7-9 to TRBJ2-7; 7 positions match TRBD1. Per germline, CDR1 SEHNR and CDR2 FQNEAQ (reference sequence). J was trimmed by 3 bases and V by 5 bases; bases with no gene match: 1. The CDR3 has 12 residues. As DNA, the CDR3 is TGTGCCAGCAGCGGGGACAGCTACGAGCAGTACTTC. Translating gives CASSGDSYEQYF.

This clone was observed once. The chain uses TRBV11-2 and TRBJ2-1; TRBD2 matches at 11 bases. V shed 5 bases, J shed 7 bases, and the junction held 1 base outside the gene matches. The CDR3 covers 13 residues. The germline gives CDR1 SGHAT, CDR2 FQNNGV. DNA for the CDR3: TGTGCCAGCAGCATAGCGGGAGGGAATGAGCAGTTCTTC. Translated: CASSIAGGNEQFF. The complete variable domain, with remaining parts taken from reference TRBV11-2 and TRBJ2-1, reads EAGVAQSPRYKIIEKRQSVAFWCNPISGHATLYWYQQILGQGPKLLIQFQNNGVVDDSQLPKDRFSAERLKGVDSTLKIQPAKLEDSAVYLCASSIAGGNEQFFGPGTRLTVL.

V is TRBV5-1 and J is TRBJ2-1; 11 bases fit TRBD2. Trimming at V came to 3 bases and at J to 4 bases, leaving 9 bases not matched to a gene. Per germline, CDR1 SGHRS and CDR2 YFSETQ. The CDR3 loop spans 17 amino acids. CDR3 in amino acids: CASSWDTGTSGYNEQFF. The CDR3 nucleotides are TGCGCCAGCAGCTGGGATACCGGGACTAGCGGATACAATGAGCAGTTCTTC.

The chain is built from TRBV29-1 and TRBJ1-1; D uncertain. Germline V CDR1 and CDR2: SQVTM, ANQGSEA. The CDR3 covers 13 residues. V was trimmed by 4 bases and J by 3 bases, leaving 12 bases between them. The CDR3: CSVGLGPDTEAFF. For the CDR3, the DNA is TGCAGCGTTGGTTTGGGCCCTGACACTGAAGCTTTCTTT.